The 28 T cell receptor beta chains in this list originate from one sample, sequenced in a study of OX40 agonist ivuxolimab in advanced cancers. Libraries were prepared by immunoSEQ multiplex PCR; TCRdb keeps only in-frame clonotypes and omits some of them. This table has about 63,000 clones, 75% to 90% appearing once. The starting material was CD4+ or CD8+ T cells sorted from blood, obtained in a trial of the OX40 agonist ivuxolimab. The receptors shown here come from an adult with an advanced solid tumor such as melanoma, head and neck, liver or kidney cancer.

This clone was recorded once. This chain connects TRBV5-1 to TRBJ2-1; the match to TRBD2 covers 14 bases. The CDR3 is made up of 15 amino acids. With 7 bases clipped from V and 9 bases from J, the junction kept 9 bases outside the gene matches. Germline V gene lookup returns CDR1 SGHRS and CDR2 YFSETQ. The CDR3 sequence: CASRGLAGGGGEQFF. CDR3 DNA: TGCGCCAGCCGAGGACTAGCGGGAGGCGGCGGTGAGCAGTTCTTC.

This clone appeared once. V and J are TRBV28 and TRBJ2-2; 9 bases map to TRBD1. The CDR3 totals 14 residues. The ends lost 10 bases at V and 7 bases at J; junction bases unmatched: 10. Looked up from germline, CDR1 is MDHEN and CDR2 is SYDVKM. CDR3 in amino acids: CATEGTGTGGELFF. In DNA form, the CDR3 reads TGTGCCACCGAAGGGACAGGGACTGGCGGGGAGCTGTTTTTT.

The V call is TRBV5-4, the J call TRBJ2-1, with D maybe TRBD1 (5 bases). The CDR3 is 14 residues long. Germline CDR1 and CDR2: SGHNT and YYREEE (reference sequence). Deletions cut 1 base from V and 5 bases from J, with 10 bases between. CDR3 DNA sequence: TGTGCCAGCAGCTTGTGGCAGGGCGACAATGAGCAGTTCTTC. The encoded protein is CASSLWQGDNEQFF.

V is TRBV11-2 and J is TRBJ2-3; D is uncertain. V gave up 3 bases and J gave up 2 bases, with 9 bases separating them. The CDR3 is made up of 14 amino acids. From germline, CDR1 is SGHAT and CDR2 FQNNGV. The DNA for the CDR3 is TGTGCCAGCAGCTTGGCTTTCATCACAGATACGCAGTATTTT. This gives the protein CASSLAFITDTQYF.

This clone came up once. The genes are TRBV4-1 and TRBJ1-6; TRBD1 matches at 7 bases. V lost 8 bases, J lost 7 bases, and 14 bases stayed unmatched. The V gene's germline CDR1 is MGHRA and CDR2 YSYEKL. This CDR3 is built from 16 residues. The CDR3 is CASSGWRGPKNSPLHF. In DNA, the CDR3 is TGCGCCAGCTCCGGGTGGAGGGGGCCGAAGAATTCACCCCTCCACTTT.

This clone was counted once. The rearrangement links TRBV5-1 to TRBJ2-1, with D perhaps matching TRBD1 (6 bases). V was clipped by 5 bases and J by 0 bases, with 9 bases between them. This CDR3 spans 14 amino acids. The germline V gene encodes CDR1 SGHRS and CDR2 YFSETQ. The CDR3 spells CASSRGTSYNEQFF. CDR3 nucleotide sequence: TGCGCCAGCAGTAGGGGGACCTCCTACAATGAGCAGTTCTTC.

Of note for this clone: A read error may account for a junction end that differs from germline. The chain carries TRBV28 and TRBJ1-6, with 11 bases fitting TRBD1. The CDR3 loop spans 13 amino acids. Germline CDR1 and CDR2: MDHEN and SYDVKM. CDR3 in amino acids: CASSLRGGTGGGF. CDR3 in DNA: TGTGCCAGCAGTTTACGTGGGGGGACAGGGGGAGGATTT.

The chain combines TRBV6-5 with TRBJ1-1; TRBD1 matches 9 bases. Looked up from germline, CDR1 is MNHEY and CDR2 is SVGAGI. V gave up 8 bases and J gave up 4 bases; unmatched junction bases: 5. The CDR3 runs 13 residues. CDR3 in amino acids: CASGRQGGTEAFF. CDR3 in DNA: TGTGCCAGCGGACGACAGGGGGGCACTGAAGCTTTCTTT.

This chain uses TRBV28 with TRBJ2-3; possibly TRBD1 for D (5 bases). The CDR3 loop spans 11 amino acids. Trimming removed 4 bases from V and 9 bases from J, with 8 bases in between. Germline CDR1 is MDHEN and CDR2 is SYDVKM. CDR3 nucleotides: TGTGCCAGCAGTTATCCAGGGACGCAGTATTTT. It codes for CASSYPGTQYF.

J is TRBJ2-6 and V is TRBV28; no clear D. This CDR3 is 17 amino acids long. Germline-derived CDR1 and CDR2 are MDHEN and SYDVKM. V was cut by 0 bases and J by 0 bases, with 9 bases left in between. Here the CDR3 reads CASSLWSLSSGANVLTF. CDR3 nucleotides: TGTGCCAGCAGTTTATGGTCCCTAAGCTCTGGGGCCAACGTCCTGACTTTC. The variable domain in full, completed from reference TRBV28 and TRBJ2-6, reads DVKVTQSSRYLVKRTGEKVFLECVQDMDHENMFWYRQDPGLGLRLIYFSYDVKMKEKGDIPEGYSVSREKKERFSLILESASTNQTSMYLCASSLWSLSSGANVLTFGAGSRLTVL.

The chain carries TRBV25-1 and TRBJ2-7; perhaps D is TRBD1 or TRBD2 (5 bases each). The CDR3 extends over 15 amino acids. The V gene lost 9 bases and the J gene lost 6 bases, with 24 bases spanning the gap. The germline gives CDR1 MGHDK, CDR2 SYGVNS. This CDR3 reads CARVPGRSRTFEQYF. The CDR3 DNA reads as TGTGCCAGAGTTCCGGGACGGAGTAGGACGTTCGAGCAGTACTTC.

The V and J genes are TRBV7-9 and TRBJ2-2; either TRBD1 or TRBD2 may fit D (5 bases each). The V end lost 2 bases, the J end lost 4 bases, and 11 bases lay between the germline ends. The V gene's germline CDR1 is SEHNR and CDR2 FQNEAQ (reference sequence). The CDR3 totals 15 residues. This CDR3 reads CASSLLYGGTGELFF. The CDR3 DNA reads as TGTGCCAGCAGCTTACTCTATGGGGGCACCGGGGAGCTGTTTTTT. Looking up the rest from reference TRBV7-9 and TRBJ2-2 gives the full variable domain: DTGVSQNPRHKITKRGQNVTFRCDPISEHNRLYWYRQTLGQGPEFLTYFQNEAQLEKSRLLSDRFSAERPKGSFSTLEIQRTEQGDSAMYLCASSLLYGGTGELFFGEGSRLTVL.

The chain links TRBV6-1 to TRBJ2-7; 10 bases fit TRBD1. The CDR3 length is 15 residues. Germline CDR1 is MNHNS and CDR2 is SASEGT. After removal of 4 bases from V and 4 bases from J, the junction contained 7 bases not matched to a gene. CDR3 bases: TGTGCCAGCAGTGCTCGACAGGGGGCCTGGTACGAGCAGTACTTC. Protein: CASSARQGAWYEQYF.

V gene TRBV7-2 combines with J gene TRBJ2-5, with 9 nucleotides matching TRBD1. The CDR3 is made up of 15 amino acids. The germline V gene encodes CDR1 SGHTA and CDR2 FQGNSA. V shed 3 bases and J 5 bases; nucleotides not matched to a gene: 7. Here the CDR3 DNA reads TGTGCCAGCAGCTTTCGGACAGGGGTCTCCGAGACCCAGTACTTC. Translating gives CASSFRTGVSETQYF.

Only one count was recorded for this clone. The rearrangement uses TRBV6-1 and TRBJ2-7; D gene uncertain. The germline CDR1 and CDR2 sequences are MNHNS and SASEGT. The V end was cut by 3 bases, the J end by 1 base, with 1 base between. The CDR3 has 11 residues. DNA for the CDR3: TGTGCCAGCAGTGATTCCTACGAGCAGTACTTC. This gives the protein CASSDSYEQYF.

V gene TRBV5-4 combines with J gene TRBJ2-3; perhaps TRBD1 as D (7 bases). V lost 4 bases, J lost 4 bases, and 16 bases lay in between. CDR1 and CDR2 (germline): SGHNT, YYREEE (reference sequence). The CDR3 covers 15 residues. DNA for the CDR3: TGTGCCAGCAGCCAGGGGGGACGTATGGCAGATACGCAGTATTTT. The encoded protein is CASSQGGRMADTQYF.

This chain connects TRBV5-4 to TRBJ2-3; 10 bases line up with TRBD2. Germline V gene lookup returns CDR1 SGHNT and CDR2 YYREEE (reference sequence). This CDR3 has 16 residues. V lost 4 bases and J lost 3; bases outside the gene matches: 8. The CDR3 nucleotides are TGTGCCAGCAGCGCGGCCGGGACTAGCGTTACAGATACGCAGTATTTT. Protein: CASSAAGTSVTDTQYF.

This clone has only one observation. This rearrangement joins TRBV2 to TRBJ1-3; no reliable D call. With 5 bases removed from V and 4 bases from J, the gap between germline ends came to 18 bases. Germline CDR1 reads SNHLY; CDR2 reads FYNNEI. The CDR3 extends over 16 amino acids. The CDR3 bases are TGTGCCAGCAGTCGAAGCACCGGACTTTCCGGAAACACCATATATTTT. Translation: CASSRSTGLSGNTIYF.

The chain recombines TRBV5-1 with TRBJ2-7; 15 bases match TRBD2. Germline-derived CDR1 and CDR2 are SGHRS and YFSETQ. With V trimmed by 2 bases and J by 2 bases, 11 bases remained unmatched. The CDR3 extends over 19 amino acids. CDR3: CASSLDQGLAGGSPYEQYF. CDR3 in DNA: TGCGCCAGCAGCTTAGATCAGGGACTAGCGGGAGGTTCACCCTACGAGCAGTACTTC.

This chain's CDR3 is CASSLSGQILYGYTF. DNA for the CDR3: TGCGCCAGCAGCTTGAGCGGACAGATCCTCTATGGCTACACCTTC. V and J are TRBV5-1 and TRBJ1-2; D possibly corresponds to TRBD1 (6 bases). V was pared by 1 base and J by 4 bases, with 14 bases between. Looked up from germline, CDR1 is SGHRS and CDR2 is YFSETQ. This CDR3 is 15 amino acids long.

The rearrangement uses TRBV11-3 and TRBJ1-1; D possibly corresponds to TRBD1 (5 bases). V lost 5 bases, J lost 10 bases, and 14 bases lay in between. The CDR3 is made up of 12 amino acids. Germline lookup yields CDR1 SGHNT and CDR2 YENEEA. The CDR3 region is CASSIGDRRAFF. DNA of the CDR3: TGTGCCAGCAGCATCGGGGACCGACGAGCTTTCTTT.

This chain connects TRBV27 to TRBJ2-1; 8 bases match TRBD2. CDR3 length: 20 amino acids. The V gene end was trimmed by 3 bases and the J gene end by 0 bases; junction bases not matched to a gene: 16. Germline V lookup: CDR1 MNHEY, CDR2 SMNVEV (reference sequence). This CDR3 reads CASSLFRASGLLSSYNEQFF. As DNA, the CDR3 is TGTGCCAGCAGTTTGTTTAGGGCTAGCGGGCTATTGAGCTCCTACAATGAGCAGTTCTTC.

The V gene is TRBV6-1, the J gene TRBJ2-7; 10 bases fit TRBD1. The CDR3 length is 14 residues. V dropped 3 bases and J dropped 11; count of bases not matched to a gene: 10. Per germline, CDR1 MNHNS and CDR2 SASEGT. DNA for the CDR3: TGTGCCAGCAGTGACCGCGACAGGGGGCTTTTGGAGTACTTC. Amino acids: CASSDRDRGLLEYF.

The genes are TRBV5-1 and TRBJ2-5; possible D gene TRBD1, 6 bases. CDR1 is SGHRS, CDR2 YFSETQ, per germline. The CDR3 has 13 residues. The ends were cut back, 4 bases at V and 2 bases at J, with 9 bases in the middle. CDR3 DNA: TGCGCCAGCAGCAGGGGGTTTCAAGAGACCCAGTACTTC. Residues: CASSRGFQETQYF.

This clone was picked up a small number of times. J is TRBJ1-1 and V is TRBV28; 7 nucleotides match TRBD1. The J segment lost 5 bases and the V segment lost 0 bases, leaving 9 bases of the junction unmatched. The length of the CDR3 is 16 residues. In germline, CDR1 is MDHEN, CDR2 SYDVKM. CDR3 nucleotide sequence: TGTGCCAGCAGTTTATGGGGGACAGCGGGCGGGACTGAAGCTTTCTTT. It encodes CASSLWGTAGGTEAFF.

The V call is TRBV11-2, the J call TRBJ1-1, with D perhaps TRBD1 (6 bases). The V end was cut by 1 base, the J end by 3 bases, with 12 bases between. The CDR3 runs to 15 residues. Germline assignment: CDR1 SGHAT and CDR2 FQNNGV. CDR3: CASSLVTGGYTEAFF. The DNA of the CDR3 is TGTGCCAGCAGCTTAGTAACGGGGGGCTACACTGAAGCTTTCTTT.

The CDR3 DNA reads TGTGCCAGCTCACCAACTAGCGCGGTATACGAGCAGTACTTC. This gives the protein CASSPTSAVYEQYF. The chain employs TRBV18 and TRBJ2-7; 7 nucleotides align to TRBD2. The junction had 5 bases not matched to a gene; V was cut back by 2 bases and J by 4 bases. Germline CDR1 and CDR2: KGHSH and LQKENI. The CDR3 is made up of 14 amino acids.

The rearrangement uses TRBV2 and TRBJ1-6, with TRBD1 as a possible D gene (6 bases). With 7 bases removed from V and 7 bases from J, the gap between germline ends came to 17 bases. The CDR3 runs to 15 residues. Germline CDR1 and CDR2: SNHLY and FYNNEI. The CDR3, as DNA: TGTGCCAGCAACGAAAGGGTAGGGGGGAATTCACCCCTCCACTTT. Translating it yields CASNERVGGNSPLHF.